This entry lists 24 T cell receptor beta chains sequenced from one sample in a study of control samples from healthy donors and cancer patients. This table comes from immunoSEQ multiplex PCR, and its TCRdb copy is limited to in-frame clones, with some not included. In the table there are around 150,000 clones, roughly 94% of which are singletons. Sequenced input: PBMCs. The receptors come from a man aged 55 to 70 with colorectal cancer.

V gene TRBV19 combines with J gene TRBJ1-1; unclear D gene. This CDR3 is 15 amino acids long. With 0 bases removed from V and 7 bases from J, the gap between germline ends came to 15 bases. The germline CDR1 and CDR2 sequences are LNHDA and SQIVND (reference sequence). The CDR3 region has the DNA TGTGCCAGTAGTATAGATCGAGAACCGCGTGTTGAAGCTTTCTTT. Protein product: CASSIDREPRVEAFF.

CDR3 nucleotide sequence: TGTGCCAGCAGCGTAGAAGGGGCACAGTACAATGAGCAGTTCTTC. This translates into CASSVEGAQYNEQFF. V is TRBV9 and J is TRBJ2-1; a possible D gene is TRBD1 (5 bases). Trimming shortened V by 0 bases and J by 4 bases, and 11 bases separated the two germline ends. Germline lookup yields CDR1 SGDLS and CDR2 YYNGEE. The CDR3 is 15 residues long. The whole variable domain, filled in from reference TRBV9 and TRBJ2-1, reads DSGVTQTPKHLITATGQRVTLRCSPRSGDLSVYWYQQSLDQGLQFLIQYYNGEERAKGNILERFSAQQFPDLHSELNLSSLELGDSALYFCASSVEGAQYNEQFFGPGTRLTVL.

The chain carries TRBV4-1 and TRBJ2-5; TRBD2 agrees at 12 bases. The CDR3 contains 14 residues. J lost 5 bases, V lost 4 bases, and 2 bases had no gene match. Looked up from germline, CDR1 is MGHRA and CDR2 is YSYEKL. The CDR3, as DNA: TGCGCCAGCAGCCCTGGACTAGCGGGGGAGACCCAGTACTTC. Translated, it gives CASSPGLAGETQYF.

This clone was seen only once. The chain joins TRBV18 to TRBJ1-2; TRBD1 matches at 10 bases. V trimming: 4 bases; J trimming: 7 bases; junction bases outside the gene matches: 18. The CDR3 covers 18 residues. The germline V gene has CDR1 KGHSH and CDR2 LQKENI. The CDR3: CASSRTGTGDPRASGYTF. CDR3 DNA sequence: TGTGCCAGCTCACGTACCGGGACAGGGGACCCCAGAGCGTCTGGCTACACCTTC.

This CDR3 reads CASSQESSGLGGETQYF. Here the CDR3 DNA reads TGTGCCAGCAGCCAAGAAAGTTCCGGGCTCGGGGGGGAGACCCAGTACTTC. The V and J genes are TRBV4-2 and TRBJ2-5, with 7 bases that match TRBD2. In germline, CDR1 is LGHNA, CDR2 YNFKEQ. V shed 0 bases, J shed 5 bases, and the junction held 12 bases outside the gene matches. The CDR3 is 17 amino acids.

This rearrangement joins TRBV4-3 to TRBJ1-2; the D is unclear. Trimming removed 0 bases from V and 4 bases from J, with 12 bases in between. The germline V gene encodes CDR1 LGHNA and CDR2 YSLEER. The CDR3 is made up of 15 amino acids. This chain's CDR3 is CASSQDRAALYGYTF. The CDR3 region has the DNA TGCGCCAGCAGCCAAGATCGGGCGGCCCTCTATGGCTACACCTTC.

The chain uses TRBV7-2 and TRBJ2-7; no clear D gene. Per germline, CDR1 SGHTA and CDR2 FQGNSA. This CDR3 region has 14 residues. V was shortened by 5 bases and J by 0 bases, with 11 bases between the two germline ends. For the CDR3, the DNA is TGTGCCAGCAGCCCCCCGCCTGGCTCCTACGAGCAGTACTTC. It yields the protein CASSPPPGSYEQYF.

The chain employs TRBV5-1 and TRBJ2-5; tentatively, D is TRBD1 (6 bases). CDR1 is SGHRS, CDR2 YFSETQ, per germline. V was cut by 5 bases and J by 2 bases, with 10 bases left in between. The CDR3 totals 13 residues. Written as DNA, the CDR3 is TGCGCCAGCAGAGGGGGTGGACAAGAGACCCAGTACTTC. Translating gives CASRGGGQETQYF.

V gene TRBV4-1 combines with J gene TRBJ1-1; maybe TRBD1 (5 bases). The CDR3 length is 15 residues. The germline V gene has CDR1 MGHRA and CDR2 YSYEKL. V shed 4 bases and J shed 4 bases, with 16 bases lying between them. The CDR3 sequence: CASSPLDGRGTEAFF. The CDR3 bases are TGCGCCAGCAGCCCCTTGGACGGGAGGGGCACTGAAGCTTTCTTT.

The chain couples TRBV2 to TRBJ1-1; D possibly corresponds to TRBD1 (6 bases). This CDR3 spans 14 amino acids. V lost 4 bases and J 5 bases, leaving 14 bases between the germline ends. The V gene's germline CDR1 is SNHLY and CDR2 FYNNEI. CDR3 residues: CASSVGGGRTEAFF. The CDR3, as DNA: TGTGCCAGCAGTGTGGGAGGGGGAAGAACTGAAGCTTTCTTT.

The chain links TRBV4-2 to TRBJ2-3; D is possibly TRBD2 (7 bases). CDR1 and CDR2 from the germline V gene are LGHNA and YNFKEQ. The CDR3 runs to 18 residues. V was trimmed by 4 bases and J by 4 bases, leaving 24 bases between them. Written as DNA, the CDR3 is TGTGCCAGCAGCCTAGGGGGAGGCGGGGGTCCAGGGTCAGATACGCAGTATTTT. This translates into CASSLGGGGGPGSDTQYF.

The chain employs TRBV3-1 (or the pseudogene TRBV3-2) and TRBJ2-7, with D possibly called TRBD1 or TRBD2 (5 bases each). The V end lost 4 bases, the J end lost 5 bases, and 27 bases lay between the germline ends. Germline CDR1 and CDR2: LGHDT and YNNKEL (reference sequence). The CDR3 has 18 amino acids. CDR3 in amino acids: CASSLPGDLVLGFHEQYF. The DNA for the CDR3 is TGTGCCAGCAGCCTGCCCGGGGACCTAGTTCTGGGATTTCACGAGCAGTACTTC.

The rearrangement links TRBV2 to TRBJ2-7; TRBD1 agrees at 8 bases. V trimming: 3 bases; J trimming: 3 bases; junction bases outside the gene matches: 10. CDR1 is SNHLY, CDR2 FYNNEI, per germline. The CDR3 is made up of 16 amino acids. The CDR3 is CASSEGPVDRGYEQYF. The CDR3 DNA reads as TGTGCCAGCAGTGAGGGACCGGTAGACAGGGGCTACGAGCAGTACTTC.

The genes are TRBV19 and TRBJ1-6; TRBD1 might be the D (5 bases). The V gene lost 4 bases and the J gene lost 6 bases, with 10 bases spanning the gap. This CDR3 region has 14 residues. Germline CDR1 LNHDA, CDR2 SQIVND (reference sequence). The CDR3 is CASSKAGTNSPLHF. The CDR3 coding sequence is TGTGCCAGTAGTAAGGCAGGGACTAATTCACCCCTCCACTTT.

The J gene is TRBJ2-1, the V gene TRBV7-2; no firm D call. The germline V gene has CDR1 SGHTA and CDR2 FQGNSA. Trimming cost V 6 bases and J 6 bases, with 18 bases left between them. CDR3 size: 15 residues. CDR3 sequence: CASSSRPFEGNEQFF. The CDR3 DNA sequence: TGTGCCAGCAGTTCCCGCCCCTTCGAAGGCAATGAGCAGTTCTTC. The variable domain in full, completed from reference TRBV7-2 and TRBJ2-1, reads GAGVSQSPSNKVTEKGKDVELRCDPISGHTALYWYRQSLGQGLEFLIYFQGNSAPDKSGLPSDRFSAERTGGSVSTLTIQRTQQEDSAVYLCASSSRPFEGNEQFFGPGTRLTVL.

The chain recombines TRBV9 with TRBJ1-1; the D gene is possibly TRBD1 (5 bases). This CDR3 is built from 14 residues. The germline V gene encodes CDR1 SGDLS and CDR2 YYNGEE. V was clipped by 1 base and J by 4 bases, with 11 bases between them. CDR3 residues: CASSVTGGATEAFF. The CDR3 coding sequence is TGTGCCAGCAGCGTAACAGGAGGAGCCACTGAAGCTTTCTTT.

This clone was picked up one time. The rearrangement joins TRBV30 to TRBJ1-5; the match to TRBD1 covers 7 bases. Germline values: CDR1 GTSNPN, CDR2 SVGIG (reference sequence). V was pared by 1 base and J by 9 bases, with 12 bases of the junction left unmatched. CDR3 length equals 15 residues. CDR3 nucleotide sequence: TGTGCCTGGAGTGCCCGGACAGGTGGACTGGGGCCCCAGCATTTT. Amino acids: CAWSARTGGLGPQHF.

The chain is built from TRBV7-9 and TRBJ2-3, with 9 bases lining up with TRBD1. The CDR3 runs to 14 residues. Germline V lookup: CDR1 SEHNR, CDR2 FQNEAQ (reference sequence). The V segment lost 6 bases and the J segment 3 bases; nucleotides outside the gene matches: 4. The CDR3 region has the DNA TGTGCCAGCAGACAGGGGGCAAGTACAGATACGCAGTATTTT. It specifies CASRQGASTDTQYF. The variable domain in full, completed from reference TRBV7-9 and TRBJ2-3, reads DTGVSQNPRHKITKRGQNVTFRCDPISEHNRLYWYRQTLGQGPEFLTYFQNEAQLEKSRLLSDRFSAERPKGSFSTLEIQRTEQGDSAMYLCASRQGASTDTQYFGPGTRLTVL.

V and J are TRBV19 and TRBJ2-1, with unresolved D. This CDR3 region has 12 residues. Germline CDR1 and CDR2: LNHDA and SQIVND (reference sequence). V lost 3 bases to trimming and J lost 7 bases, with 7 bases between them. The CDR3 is CASSMNKNEQFF. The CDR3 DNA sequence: TGTGCCAGTAGTATGAACAAGAATGAGCAGTTCTTC.

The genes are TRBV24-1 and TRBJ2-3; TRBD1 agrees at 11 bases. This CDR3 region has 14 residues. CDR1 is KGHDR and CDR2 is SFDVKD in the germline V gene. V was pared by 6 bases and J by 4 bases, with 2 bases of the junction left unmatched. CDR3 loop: CATSRGQGADTQYF. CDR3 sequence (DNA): TGTGCCACCAGTCGGGGACAGGGGGCAGATACGCAGTATTTT.

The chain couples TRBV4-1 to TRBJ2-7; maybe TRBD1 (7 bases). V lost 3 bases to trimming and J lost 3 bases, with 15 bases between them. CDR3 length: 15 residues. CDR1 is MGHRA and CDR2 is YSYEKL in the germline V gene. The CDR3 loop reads CASSHPGGQSYEQYF. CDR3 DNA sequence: TGCGCCAGCAGCCACCCCGGGGGACAGAGCTACGAGCAGTACTTC.

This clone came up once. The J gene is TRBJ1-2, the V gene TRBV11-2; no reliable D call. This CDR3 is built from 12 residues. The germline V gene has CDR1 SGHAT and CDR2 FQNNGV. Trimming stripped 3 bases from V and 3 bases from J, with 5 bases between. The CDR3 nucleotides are TGTGCCAGCAGCTTCGACGACTATGGCTACACCTTC. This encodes CASSFDDYGYTF. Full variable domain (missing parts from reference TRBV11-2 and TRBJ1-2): EAGVAQSPRYKIIEKRQSVAFWCNPISGHATLYWYQQILGQGPKLLIQFQNNGVVDDSQLPKDRFSAERLKGVDSTLKIQPAKLEDSAVYLCASSFDDYGYTFGSGTRLTVV.

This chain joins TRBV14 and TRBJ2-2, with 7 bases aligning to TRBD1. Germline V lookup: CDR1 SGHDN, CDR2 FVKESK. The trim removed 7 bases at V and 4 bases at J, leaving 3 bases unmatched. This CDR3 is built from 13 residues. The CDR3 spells CASTDRATGELFF. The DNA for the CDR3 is TGTGCCAGCACCGACAGGGCCACCGGGGAGCTGTTTTTT.

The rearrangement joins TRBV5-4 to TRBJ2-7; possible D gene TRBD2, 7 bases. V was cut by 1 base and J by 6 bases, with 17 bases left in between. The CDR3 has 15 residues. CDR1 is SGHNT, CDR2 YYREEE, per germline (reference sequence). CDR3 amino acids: CASSLQGGAFSEQYF. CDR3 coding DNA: TGTGCCAGCAGCTTGCAAGGGGGGGCATTCTCCGAGCAGTACTTC.